A single sample is the source of the 8 T cell receptor beta chains below, sequenced in a study of response to subunit inactivated influenza vaccine. TCRdb reprocessed the RT-PCR reads with MiXCR, giving one entry per CDR3 protein. The sample holds around 530,000 distinct CDR3 sequences, 15% to 20% seen once. Material: CD4+ T cells sorted from PBMCs, obtained around 25 months after vaccination. Source of these receptors: a man aged 45-69 years who received an inactivated influenza vaccine.

The table lists this clonotype with a few counts. The chain couples TRBV18 to TRBJ2-3, with D hard to call. Germline CDR1 reads KGHSH; CDR2 reads LQKENI. The length of the CDR3 is 12 residues. Trimming took 8 bases from V and 5 from J, leaving 11 bases between them. CDR3 residues: CASVNLGDTQYF. CDR3 in DNA: TGTGCCAGCGTTAACCTAGGAGATACGCAGTATTTT.

This clonotype was seen more than once but under ten times. This chain connects TRBV6-1 to TRBJ1-2; D gene ambiguous. Trimming stripped 6 bases from V and 4 bases from J, with 15 bases between. Germline CDR1 and CDR2: MNHNS and SASEGT. This CDR3 is built from 14 residues. The CDR3 DNA reads TGTGCCAGCAGCCCAACTGGCGTTAGCTATGGCTACACCTTC. Encoded protein: CASSPTGVSYGYTF.

There are a few counts of this clonotype. The chain combines TRBV27 with TRBJ2-7; 14 nucleotides agree with TRBD2. The CDR3 extends over 21 amino acids. CDR1 and CDR2 from the germline V gene are MNHEY and SMNVEV (reference sequence). Trimming at V came to 7 bases and at J to 0 bases, leaving 20 bases not matched to a gene. The CDR3 coding sequence is TGTGCCAGCACCCCCCGTAACCCGGGACTAGCGGGAGCAAGCCCCTCCTACGAGCAGTACTTC. As protein: CASTPRNPGLAGASPSYEQYF.

The chain links TRBV11-3 to TRBJ2-5; D is uncertain. CDR3 length: 13 amino acids. Trimming left V 2 bases short and J 7 bases short, with 11 bases between. The germline V gene encodes CDR1 SGHNT and CDR2 YENEEA. CDR3 nucleotide sequence: TGTGCCAGCAGCTTATTTGGGGAAACGACCCAGTACTTC. The encoded protein is CASSLFGETTQYF.

This clonotype was picked up many times. The chain couples TRBV5-1 to TRBJ2-7, with a weak D call TRBD2 (5 bases). V shed 1 base and J shed 3 bases, with 11 bases lying between them. The CDR3 loop spans 14 amino acids. The germline V gene has CDR1 SGHRS and CDR2 YFSETQ. The CDR3 region is CASSLIARGYEQYF. The CDR3 DNA follows: TGCGCCAGCAGCTTGATCGCCCGGGGCTACGAGCAGTACTTC.

This clonotype was seen more than once but under ten times. This CDR3 reads CSARKALNQPQHF. Here the CDR3 DNA reads TGCAGTGCTAGGAAGGCATTAAATCAGCCCCAGCATTTT. The chain has TRBV20-1 and TRBJ1-5; D gene uncertain. Germline-derived CDR1 and CDR2 are DFQATT and SNEGSKA (reference sequence). Trimming took off 3 bases at V and 4 bases at J, with 10 bases between the two ends. The CDR3 runs 13 residues.

Regarding this clonotype: Being one base from a much bigger clone, this may be a read error. In DNA, the CDR3 is TGCAGTGCTAGGAAGAACACTGAAGCTTTCTTT. Protein sequence: CSARKNTEAFF. This chain uses TRBV20-1 with TRBJ1-1, with D unresolved. Trimming took off 3 bases at V and 1 base at J, with 3 bases between the two ends. CDR3 length equals 11 residues. In germline, CDR1 is DFQATT, CDR2 SNEGSKA (reference sequence).

J is TRBJ2-7 and V is TRBV9, with D perhaps TRBD1 (5 bases). The CDR3 covers 15 residues. Looked up from germline, CDR1 is SGDLS and CDR2 is YYNGEE. V lost 0 bases and J lost 3, with 13 bases in between. CDR3 bases: TGTGCCAGCAGCGTAGGTGACAGACCCAACTACGAGCAGTACTTC. Translating it yields CASSVGDRPNYEQYF. Full variable domain (missing parts from reference TRBV9 and TRBJ2-7): DSGVTQTPKHLITATGQRVTLRCSPRSGDLSVYWYQQSLDQGLQFLIQYYNGEERAKGNILERFSAQQFPDLHSELNLSSLELGDSALYFCASSVGDRPNYEQYFGPGTRLTVT.